This passage covers 32 T cell receptor beta chains from one sample sequenced in a study of shared T cell receptors in the human thymus. The method was immunoSEQ multiplex PCR; TCRdb's version includes in-frame clones alone and lacks a portion of them. The table shows 700,000 to 750,000 clones, with 80% to 90% occurring only once. The sample was also linked to a second study, of human thymus T cells.

Input material: thymocytes. The receptors stem from a girl under three years old with a congenital heart defect.

The chain joins TRBV7-3 to TRBJ2-7; D may be TRBD1 (5 bases). V gave up 2 bases and J gave up 1 base, with 18 bases separating them. The CDR3 spans 17 residues. From germline, CDR1 is SGHTA and CDR2 FQGTGA. The CDR3 DNA follows: TGTGCCAGCAGCTTAGGACCGACAGACCTAGTTTCCTACGAGCAGTACTTC. Protein: CASSLGPTDLVSYEQYF.

The sample holds one count of this clone. The DNA for the CDR3 is TGCGCCAGCAGCGACAGGGTCTCTGGGGCCAACGTCCTGACTTTC. This codes for CASSDRVSGANVLTF. The chain links TRBV5-1 to TRBJ2-6; TRBD1 agrees at 7 bases. The CDR3 runs to 15 residues. The germline CDR1 and CDR2 sequences are SGHRS and YFSETQ. J gave up 0 bases and V 4 bases, and 1 base lay outside the gene matches.

The CDR3 region is CASSIVSRGTSGGARTQYF. In DNA form, the CDR3 reads TGTGCCAGTAGTATAGTTTCAAGAGGGACTAGCGGGGGGGCCCGGACGCAGTATTTT. This chain links TRBV19 with TRBJ2-3; 16 bases agree with TRBD2. The CDR3 is 19 amino acids. V trimming: 1 base; J trimming: 9 bases; junction bases outside the gene matches: 13. Germline lookup yields CDR1 LNHDA and CDR2 SQIVND (reference sequence).

The chain employs TRBV5-5 and TRBJ1-3; D possibly corresponds to TRBD1 (5 bases). The CDR3 consists of 17 residues. The V and J ends lost 0 bases and 0 bases respectively, with 13 bases between them. CDR1 and CDR2 from the germline V gene are SGHKS and YYEKEE (reference sequence). The CDR3 is CASSLAWAGLSGNTIYF. The CDR3 DNA is TGTGCCAGCAGCTTGGCGTGGGCGGGACTCTCTGGAAACACCATATATTTT.

The V gene is TRBV28, the J gene TRBJ1-2; TRBD1 aligns across 7 bases. V was pared by 11 bases and J by 1 base, with 13 bases of the junction left unmatched. The CDR3 runs to 15 residues. CDR1 is MDHEN and CDR2 is SYDVKM in the germline V gene. The CDR3 nucleotides read TGTGCCGCCCGGACAGGACCTTTTTATAACTATGGCTACACCTTC. Encoded protein: CAARTGPFYNYGYTF.

The rearrangement links TRBV28 to TRBJ1-5; 8 bases line up with TRBD1. This CDR3 comprises 15 residues. Germline CDR1 and CDR2: MDHEN and SYDVKM. With 5 bases clipped from V and 0 bases from J, the junction kept 3 bases outside the gene matches. CDR3 amino acids: CASSGRGRSNQPQHF. DNA of the CDR3: TGTGCCAGCAGTGGCAGGGGGCGTAGCAATCAGCCCCAGCATTTT. The complete variable domain, with remaining parts taken from reference TRBV28 and TRBJ1-5, reads DVKVTQSSRYLVKRTGEKVFLECVQDMDHENMFWYRQDPGLGLRLIYFSYDVKMKEKGDIPEGYSVSREKKERFSLILESASTNQTSMYLCASSGRGRSNQPQHFGDGTRLSIL.

The chain uses TRBV29-1 and TRBJ1-1; D unresolved. V shed 6 bases and J shed 2 bases, with 10 bases lying between them. Germline assignment: CDR1 SQVTM and CDR2 ANQGSEA. The CDR3 length is 12 residues. The chain's CDR3 is CSVAGGNTEAFF. The DNA of the CDR3 is TGCAGCGTGGCAGGTGGAAACACTGAAGCTTTCTTT. The full variable domain, completed using reference TRBV29-1 and TRBJ1-1, is SAVISQKPSRDICQRGTSLTIQCQVDSQVTMMFWYRQQPGQSLTLIATANQGSEATYESGFVIDKFPISRPNLTFSTLTVSNMSPEDSSIYLCSVAGGNTEAFFGQGTRLTVV.

The chain couples TRBV9 to TRBJ2-1, with 8 positions matching TRBD2. This CDR3 has 19 amino acids. CDR1 and CDR2 (germline): SGDLS, YYNGEE. J was trimmed by 6 bases and V by 0 bases; bases with no gene match: 17. CDR3 in DNA: TGTGCCAGCAGCGTAGCTACTTCGGGGGGGGCCCGAAACATCAATGAGCAGTTCTTC. Amino acids: CASSVATSGGARNINEQFF.

The chain couples TRBV6-1 to TRBJ1-2; 7 bases align to TRBD1. Trimming cost V 2 bases and J 3 bases; bases outside gene matches: 3. Germline CDR1 MNHNS, CDR2 SASEGT. The CDR3 loop spans 14 amino acids. The CDR3 is CASSEKGQHYGYTF. The CDR3 nucleotides read TGTGCCAGCAGTGAAAAGGGACAGCACTATGGCTACACCTTC.

V is TRBV7-9 and J is TRBJ2-4, with TRBD2 as a possible D gene (5 bases). V was cut by 5 bases and J by 1 base, with 15 bases left in between. CDR1 is SEHNR, CDR2 FQNEAQ, per germline (reference sequence). The CDR3 covers 16 residues. As DNA, the CDR3 is TGTGCCAGCAGCCTGGGCCCCACGGGGGCCAAAAACATTCAGTACTTC. Protein: CASSLGPTGAKNIQYF.

This rearrangement joins TRBV25-1 to TRBJ2-5, with a tentative D call TRBD1 (6 bases). The V gene's germline CDR1 is MGHDK and CDR2 SYGVNS. This CDR3 is 13 amino acids long. Trimming took off 10 bases at V and 5 bases at J, with 17 bases between the two ends. This chain's CDR3 is CATARQVGETQYF. In nucleotides, the CDR3 is TGTGCCACCGCCCGACAGGTCGGGGAGACCCAGTACTTC.

This chain joins TRBV5-6 and TRBJ1-2; 7 nucleotides align to TRBD1. There are 16 residues in the CDR3. Germline V CDR1 and CDR2: SGHDT, YYEEEE. V trimming: 0 bases; J trimming: 1 base; junction bases outside the gene matches: 6. In nucleotides, the CDR3 is TGTGCCAGCAGCTTGGCGGACAGGTTTGATAACTATGGCTACACCTTC. It is translated as CASSLADRFDNYGYTF.

The J gene is TRBJ1-6, the V gene TRBV9; no clear D. V was shortened by 0 bases and J by 5 bases, with 15 bases between the two germline ends. The CDR3 has 17 amino acids. Germline CDR1 is SGDLS and CDR2 is YYNGEE. This chain's CDR3 is CASSVGYSPSDNSPLHF. CDR3 in DNA: TGTGCCAGCAGCGTAGGTTACAGTCCGAGTGATAATTCACCCCTCCACTTT.

The rearrangement joins TRBV5-4 to TRBJ2-5; 13 bases map to TRBD2. The CDR3 extends over 15 amino acids. Germline V gives CDR1 SGHNT, CDR2 YYREEE (reference sequence). Unmatched junction bases numbered 2, after V lost 0 bases and J lost 6 bases. The CDR3 bases are TGTGCCAGCAGCTTGGGACTAGCGGGGGGCAAGACCCAGTACTTC. It translates to CASSLGLAGGKTQYF.

This clone was detected once. The chain uses TRBV25-1 and TRBJ1-2; D is perhaps TRBD1 (6 bases). The CDR3 loop spans 15 amino acids. Trimming stripped 2 bases from V and 8 bases from J, with 18 bases between. Per germline, CDR1 MGHDK and CDR2 SYGVNS. The CDR3 is CASSEIEGGAKGYTF. For the CDR3, the DNA is TGTGCCAGCAGTGAAATCGAAGGGGGGGCAAAGGGCTACACCTTC.

V is TRBV19 and J is TRBJ1-1; 7 bases fit TRBD1. Germline V gene data show CDR1 as LNHDA and CDR2 as SQIVND (reference sequence). The CDR3 loop spans 17 amino acids. Germline trimming cut 4 bases from V and 7 bases from J; bases unmatched to any gene: 18. CDR3 loop: CASSTPKHRGLRNEAFF. CDR3 DNA sequence: TGTGCCAGTAGTACACCCAAACACAGGGGATTAAGGAATGAAGCTTTCTTT.

The chain links TRBV9 to TRBJ1-2, with D unresolved. The CDR3 loop spans 14 amino acids. From germline, CDR1 is SGDLS and CDR2 YYNGEE. V was cut by 3 bases and J by 2 bases, with 11 bases left in between. The CDR3 reads CASSAISRNYGYTF. CDR3 nucleotide sequence: TGTGCCAGCAGCGCTATAAGTAGAAACTATGGCTACACCTTC.

The rearrangement joins TRBV7-6 to TRBJ2-7; 7 bases align to TRBD1. CDR3 length equals 17 residues. Losses at the gene ends were 4 bases for V and 2 bases for J; bases not matched to a gene: 14. Looked up from germline, CDR1 is SGHVS and CDR2 is FNYEAQ. This CDR3 reads CASSWAPLTGSPYEQYF. The DNA for the CDR3 is TGTGCCAGCAGCTGGGCGCCATTGACAGGGTCCCCCTACGAGCAGTACTTC.

This clone was counted a few times. The chain has TRBV14 and TRBJ1-1; TRBD1 might be the D (5 bases). The CDR3 totals 18 residues. Germline lookup yields CDR1 SGHDN and CDR2 FVKESK. Trimming took 0 bases from V and 4 from J, leaving 21 bases between them. The DNA of the CDR3 is TGTGCCAGCAGCCAAGAATGCGGGCAAAATCGGGGGGTCACTGAAGCTTTCTTT. Amino acid sequence: CASSQECGQNRGVTEAFF.

V gene TRBV4-1 combines with J gene TRBJ1-5, with no clear D. The CDR3 contains 14 residues. V was shortened by 2 bases and J by 4 bases, with 9 bases between the two germline ends. Germline CDR1 reads MGHRA; CDR2 reads YSYEKL. This CDR3 reads CASSQRPRNQPQHF. The CDR3 DNA reads TGCGCCAGCAGCCAACGTCCACGGAATCAGCCCCAGCATTTT.

The rearrangement joins TRBV11-2 to TRBJ2-5; 8 bases agree with TRBD2. After removal of 0 bases from V and 2 bases from J, the junction contained 11 bases not matched to a gene. The germline V gene has CDR1 SGHAT and CDR2 FQNNGV. This CDR3 spans 18 amino acids. In DNA form, the CDR3 reads TGTGCCAGCAGCTTAGAGACGGGCGGGACTAGTGTACAAGAGACCCAGTACTTC. It is translated as CASSLETGGTSVQETQYF.

The chain links TRBV9 to TRBJ1-1, with D unresolved. This CDR3 is built from 15 residues. V lost 0 bases and J lost 2, with 11 bases in between. Germline CDR1 reads SGDLS; CDR2 reads YYNGEE. Here the CDR3 reads CASSVGSKLNTEAFF. The CDR3 DNA reads as TGTGCCAGCAGCGTAGGGTCTAAGCTTAACACTGAAGCTTTCTTT.

The chain recombines TRBV5-6 with TRBJ1-2; a weak D match, TRBD1 (5 bases). Deletions cut 4 bases from V and 3 bases from J, with 19 bases between. Per germline, CDR1 SGHDT and CDR2 YYEEEE. CDR3 size: 16 residues. The CDR3 bases are TGTGCCAGCAGCCCTCTCCGGGACGGGGGGGACTATGGCTACACCTTC. This translates into CASSPLRDGGDYGYTF.

The chain recombines TRBV28 with TRBJ2-5; 7 bases match TRBD1. V was pared by 5 bases and J by 2 bases, with 5 bases of the junction left unmatched. The CDR3 covers 14 residues. The germline CDR1 and CDR2 sequences are MDHEN and SYDVKM. The DNA of the CDR3 is TGTGCCAGCAGTGACAGGGCTATTCAAGAGACCCAGTACTTC. Its protein product is CASSDRAIQETQYF.

This clone was seen more than once but under ten times. This rearrangement joins TRBV9 to TRBJ2-1, with D perhaps matching TRBD2 (6 bases). The CDR3 spans 16 residues. Trimming cost V 0 bases and J 2 bases, with 12 bases left between them. The germline CDR1 and CDR2 sequences are SGDLS and YYNGEE. CDR3 region: CASSVVVGTPYNEQFF. CDR3 coding DNA: TGTGCCAGCAGCGTAGTGGTGGGGACTCCCTACAATGAGCAGTTCTTC.

The V and J genes are TRBV6-6 and TRBJ1-2; tentative D call: TRBD1 (5 bases). This CDR3 is 14 amino acids long. The germline V and J ends were trimmed by 0 bases and 8 bases, with 13 bases remaining between them. Germline V gives CDR1 MNHNY, CDR2 SVGAGI (reference sequence). This chain's CDR3 is CASSYSSGLQGYTF. Written as DNA, the CDR3 is TGTGCCAGCAGTTACTCATCAGGGCTACAAGGCTACACCTTC.

The DNA for the CDR3 is TGTGCTAGTGGTTTTACAGGACAGGCCTACAATGAGCAGTTCTTC. Protein sequence: CASGFTGQAYNEQFF. V usage is TRBV12-5 and J usage is TRBJ2-1, with TRBD1 matching over 7 bases. V lost 3 bases, J lost 2 bases, and 4 bases stayed unmatched. This CDR3 contains 15 residues. The germline V gene encodes CDR1 LGHNT and CDR2 FRNRAP.

This chain uses TRBV6-5 with TRBJ2-5; TRBD1 matches at 7 bases. In germline, CDR1 is MNHEY, CDR2 SVGAGI. The V and J ends lost 5 bases and 5 bases, in that order; junction bases with no gene match: 8. This CDR3 has 14 residues. CDR3 sequence: CASSDPDRVETQYF. The DNA of the CDR3 is TGTGCCAGCAGTGACCCAGACAGGGTGGAGACCCAGTACTTC.

In DNA form, the CDR3 reads TGTGCCAGCAGTGAGCCCCAGGGGGTAATCTCTGGAAACACCATATATTTT. This sequence encodes CASSEPQGVISGNTIYF. This rearrangement joins TRBV6-1 to TRBJ1-3, with 7 bases lining up with TRBD1. Germline V gene sequence: CDR1 MNHNS, CDR2 SASEGT. This CDR3 spans 17 amino acids. Trimming cost V 3 bases and J 0 bases; bases outside gene matches: 8.

This chain joins TRBV19 and TRBJ1-6; 7 bases fit TRBD1. The V gene's germline CDR1 is LNHDA and CDR2 SQIVND (reference sequence). After removal of 3 bases from V and 6 bases from J, the junction contained 11 bases not matched to a gene. There are 17 residues in the CDR3. The CDR3 DNA sequence: TGTGCCAGTAGTATCTACACAGGGGTAGGAGGTAATTCACCCCTCCACTTT. It codes for CASSIYTGVGGNSPLHF.

The CDR3 nucleotides read TGTGCCAGCAGCTTAGGGGGAGGGGTTTGGACTGAAGCTTTCTTT. It codes for CASSLGGGVWTEAFF. The V and J genes are TRBV11-2 and TRBJ1-1, with D possibly being TRBD1 (5 bases). Per germline, CDR1 SGHAT and CDR2 FQNNGV. V was trimmed by 1 base and J by 5 bases, leaving 14 bases between them. This CDR3 comprises 15 residues.

The V gene is TRBV7-9, the J gene TRBJ1-1, with 7 nucleotides matching TRBD1. With V trimmed by 4 bases and J by 7 bases, 9 bases remained unmatched. CDR3 size: 14 residues. Germline loops: CDR1 SEHNR, CDR2 FQNEAQ (reference sequence). The CDR3, as DNA: TGTGCCAGCAGCTGGGGTGGGGACAGCAATGAAGCTTTCTTT. Translating it yields CASSWGGDSNEAFF.